These 20 T cell receptor beta chains were all obtained from the same sample, sequenced in a study of identical twins. TCRdb ran MiXCR on the 5' RACE reads and lists one entry per CDR3 protein. The sample contains about 150,000 distinct CDR3 sequences, around 3.5% of which appear only once. The sample was memory T cells sorted from blood. The origin of the receptors is a man between 18 and 35 years old in good health.

This clonotype was counted many times. The chain recombines TRBV4-2 with TRBJ2-1, with 7 nucleotides matching TRBD1. J lost 3 bases, V lost 6 bases, and 8 bases had no gene match. The CDR3 spans 15 residues. CDR1 LGHNA and CDR2 YNFKEQ come from the germline V gene. The CDR3 DNA reads as TGTGCCAGCAGGCCGACAGGGCCCGACTACAATGAGCAGTTCTTC. Translated, it gives CASRPTGPDYNEQFF.

This clonotype was detected many times. V gene TRBV5-1 combines with J gene TRBJ2-3, with 10 bases that match TRBD2. CDR1 and CDR2 from the germline V gene are SGHRS and YFSETQ. The CDR3 loop spans 16 amino acids. With V trimmed by 1 base and J by 0 bases, 2 bases remained unmatched. The CDR3 loop is CASSLTAGGSTDTQYF. In DNA form, the CDR3 reads TGCGCCAGCAGCTTGACAGCGGGAGGGAGCACAGATACGCAGTATTTT.

This clonotype came up many times. The J gene is TRBJ2-1, the V gene TRBV7-3; possibly TRBD1 for D (5 bases). The CDR3 has 13 residues. V was trimmed by 4 bases and J by 9 bases, leaving 13 bases between them. From germline, CDR1 is SGHTA and CDR2 FQGTGA. The CDR3, as DNA: TGTGCCAGCAGCTCACGCAGGGATGGTGAGCAGTTCTTC. This encodes CASSSRRDGEQFF. The whole variable domain, filled in from reference TRBV7-3 and TRBJ2-1, reads GAGVSQTPSNKVTEKGKYVELRCDPISGHTALYWYRQSLGQGPEFLIYFQGTGAADDSGLPNDRFFAVRPEGSVSTLKIQRTERGDSAVYLCASSSRRDGEQFFGPGTRLTVL.

This clonotype occurred many times. The rearrangement uses TRBV7-2 and TRBJ2-7; 10 bases are shared with TRBD2. Germline CDR1 is SGHTA and CDR2 is FQGNSA. The CDR3 spans 15 residues. V was pared by 4 bases and J by 3 bases, with 6 bases of the junction left unmatched. The CDR3 coding sequence is TGTGCCAGCAGCTCCGCAGCGGGAGGGCACTACGAGCAGTACTTC. It encodes CASSSAAGGHYEQYF.

At least ten counts were recorded for this clonotype. V usage is TRBV29-1 and J usage is TRBJ2-7; D not certain. Looked up from germline, CDR1 is SQVTM and CDR2 is ANQGSEA. The CDR3 is 12 amino acids. The V and J ends lost 2 bases and 3 bases respectively, with 8 bases between them. Written as DNA, the CDR3 is TGCAGCGTTGAAACCCTCCACTACGAGCAGTACTTC. Protein: CSVETLHYEQYF.

The CDR3 nucleotides are TGCAGTGCTAGAGATTCGAGGAGGACAGGGCCTTCCCACCTTACCTACAATGAGCAGTTCTTC. This codes for CSARDSRRTGPSHLTYNEQFF. V is TRBV20-1 and J is TRBJ2-1, with TRBD1 identical over 8 bases. This CDR3 is 21 amino acids long. V was pared by 0 bases and J by 2 bases, with 21 bases of the junction left unmatched. From germline, CDR1 is DFQATT and CDR2 SNEGSKA (reference sequence).

This clonotype appeared many times. V is TRBV6-2 or TRBV6-3 and J is TRBJ2-5; TRBD2 might be the D (5 bases). The CDR3 runs 14 residues. Per the germline V gene, CDR1 is MNHEY and CDR2 is SVGEGT. V lost 2 bases, J lost 5 bases, and 12 bases lay in between. The CDR3 DNA is TGTGCCAGCAGTTACGGAGTAGCGAGGGAGACCCAGTACTTC. Translated: CASSYGVARETQYF.

The genes are TRBV6-2 or TRBV6-3 and TRBJ2-1; D is uncertain. CDR3 length: 11 residues. Trimming pared 5 bases from V and 7 bases from J, leaving 6 bases between. Germline V gives CDR1 MNHEY, CDR2 SVGEGT. CDR3 residues: CASSPQNEQFF. The CDR3 region has the DNA TGTGCCAGCAGTCCCCAAAATGAGCAGTTCTTC.

This clonotype was detected many times. The chain carries TRBV7-9 and TRBJ2-1, with 9 bases lining up with TRBD2. CDR3 length: 16 amino acids. Germline trimming cut 5 bases from V and 3 bases from J; bases unmatched to any gene: 8. CDR1 is SEHNR and CDR2 is FQNEAQ in the germline V gene (reference sequence). CDR3 sequence: CASSAVAGAGYNEQFF. Here the CDR3 DNA reads TGTGCCAGCAGCGCGGTAGCGGGAGCGGGCTACAATGAGCAGTTCTTC.

The rearrangement links TRBV7-6 to TRBJ2-2; 8 nucleotides agree with TRBD1. V was pared by 0 bases and J by 1 base, with 4 bases of the junction left unmatched. Germline-derived CDR1 and CDR2 are SGHVS and FNYEAQ. The CDR3 totals 17 residues. The CDR3 sequence is CASSLAPGTGNTGELFF. CDR3 nucleotide sequence: TGTGCCAGCAGCTTAGCGCCCGGGACAGGGAACACCGGGGAGCTGTTTTTT.

This clonotype came up many times. The chain combines TRBV2 with TRBJ2-3; 10 nucleotides agree with TRBD2. This CDR3 has 13 amino acids. The germline gives CDR1 SNHLY, CDR2 FYNNEI. V dropped 11 bases and J dropped 6; count of bases not matched to a gene: 8. The CDR3 sequence is CAGTSELKDTQYF. Written as DNA, the CDR3 is TGTGCCGGGACTAGCGAGTTGAAGGATACGCAGTATTTT.

This clonotype appeared many times. The chain uses TRBV24-1 and TRBJ2-1, with TRBD2 matching over 9 bases. From germline, CDR1 is KGHDR and CDR2 SFDVKD. The CDR3 spans 14 residues. The V and J ends lost 5 bases and 7 bases, in that order; junction bases with no gene match: 5. DNA for the CDR3: TGTGCCACCAGTGGAGTAGCGGGAGTTAATGAGCAGTTCTTC. Translating gives CATSGVAGVNEQFF.

This clonotype has a count of ten or more. The chain combines TRBV12-3 or TRBV12-4 with TRBJ2-1, with 10 bases that match TRBD2. The CDR3 has 15 residues. The J segment lost 7 bases and the V segment lost 2 bases, leaving 5 bases of the junction unmatched. The CDR3 DNA is TGTGCCAGCAGTTTATTTCCTAGCGGGAGTAATGAGCAGTTCTTC. It is translated as CASSLFPSGSNEQFF.

This clonotype has a count of ten or more. The rearrangement uses TRBV13 and TRBJ2-7, with D perhaps TRBD1 (5 bases). Between the trimmed V and J ends, which lost 5 bases and 2 bases, there was a span of 13 bases. Germline lookup yields CDR1 PRHDT and CDR2 FYEKMQ (reference sequence). This CDR3 spans 14 amino acids. The CDR3, as DNA: TGTGCCAGCAGCCTGGGGCGGAACCCCTACGAGCAGTACTTC. Residues: CASSLGRNPYEQYF.

This clonotype has at least ten counts. The gene calls are TRBV4-1 and TRBJ1-5, with unresolved D. The CDR3 loop spans 15 amino acids. Trimming took off 0 bases at V and 1 base at J, with 7 bases between the two ends. Per the germline V gene, CDR1 is MGHRA and CDR2 is YSYEKL. For the CDR3, the DNA is TGCGCCAGCAGCCAAGAGGGCAGCAGCAATCAGCCCCAGCATTTT. This translates into CASSQEGSSNQPQHF.

This chain joins TRBV20-1 and TRBJ2-5; TRBD1 matches at 7 bases. This CDR3 is built from 14 residues. Germline V gene sequence: CDR1 DFQATT, CDR2 SNEGSKA (reference sequence). Trimming cost V 6 bases and J 2 bases; bases outside gene matches: 9. CDR3 nucleotides: TGCAGTGCGGAAGCCGACAGGGTTCAAGAGACCCAGTACTTC. As protein: CSAEADRVQETQYF.

This clonotype was recorded at least ten times. The chain links TRBV20-1 to TRBJ1-6; a weak D match, TRBD1 (5 bases). Trimming took 2 bases from V and 7 from J, leaving 12 bases between them. The germline gives CDR1 DFQATT, CDR2 SNEGSKA (reference sequence). This CDR3 contains 14 residues. In DNA form, the CDR3 reads TGCAGTGCTAGAACCGGGAGGGGAAATTCACCCCTCCACTTT. It encodes CSARTGRGNSPLHF.

This clonotype was detected ten times or more. J is TRBJ2-3 and V is TRBV10-1, with 11 bases lining up with TRBD1. The CDR3 length is 15 residues. CDR1 is WNHNN, CDR2 SYGVQD, per germline (reference sequence). J lost 2 bases, V lost 2 bases, and 0 bases had no gene match. The CDR3 nucleotides read TGCGCCAGCAGTGAGGGACAGGGGGCCACAGATACGCAGTATTTT. It yields the protein CASSEGQGATDTQYF.

This clonotype was found many times. The gene calls are TRBV27 and TRBJ2-7; D is uncertain. V lost 2 bases to trimming and J lost 3 bases, with 8 bases between them. This CDR3 is 13 amino acids long. Germline V gene lookup returns CDR1 MNHEY and CDR2 SMNVEV (reference sequence). CDR3 nucleotide sequence: TGTGCCAGCAGTTTAGGAGCCTTCTACGAGCAGTACTTC. Its translation is CASSLGAFYEQYF.

This clonotype was detected many times. The chain has TRBV7-9 and TRBJ2-1; possibly TRBD2 for D (5 bases). Trimming cost V 0 bases and J 5 bases, with 17 bases left between them. This CDR3 is built from 17 residues. Germline loops: CDR1 SEHNR, CDR2 FQNEAQ (reference sequence). The CDR3 DNA is TGTGCCAGCAGCTTAGCCCCTGCGGGCCGTACTCACAATGAGCAGTTCTTC. Its translation is CASSLAPAGRTHNEQFF.